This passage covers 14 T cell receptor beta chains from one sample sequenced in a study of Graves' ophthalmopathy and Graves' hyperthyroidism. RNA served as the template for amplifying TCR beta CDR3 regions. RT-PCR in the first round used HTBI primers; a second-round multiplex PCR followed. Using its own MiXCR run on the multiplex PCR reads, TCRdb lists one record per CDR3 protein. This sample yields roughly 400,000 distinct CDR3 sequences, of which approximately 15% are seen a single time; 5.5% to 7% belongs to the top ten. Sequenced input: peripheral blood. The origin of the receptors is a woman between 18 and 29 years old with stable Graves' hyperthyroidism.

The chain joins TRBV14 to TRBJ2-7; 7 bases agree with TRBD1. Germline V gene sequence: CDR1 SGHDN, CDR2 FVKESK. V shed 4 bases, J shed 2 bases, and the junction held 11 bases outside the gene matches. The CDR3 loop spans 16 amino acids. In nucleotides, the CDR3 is TGTGCCAGCAGCCCTCCGGGACAGCATTATCCCTACGAGCAGTACTTC. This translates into CASSPPGQHYPYEQYF.

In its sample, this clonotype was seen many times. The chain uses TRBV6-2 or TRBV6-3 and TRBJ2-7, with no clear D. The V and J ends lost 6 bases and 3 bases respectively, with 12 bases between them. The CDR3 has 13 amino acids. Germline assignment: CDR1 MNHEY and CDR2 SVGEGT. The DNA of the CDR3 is TGTGCCAGCAGAATCGACATTCACTACGAGCAGTACTTC. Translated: CASRIDIHYEQYF.

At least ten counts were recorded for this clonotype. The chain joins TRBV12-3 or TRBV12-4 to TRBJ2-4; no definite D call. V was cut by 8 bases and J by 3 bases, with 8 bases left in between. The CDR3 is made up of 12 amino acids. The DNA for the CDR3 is TGTGCCAGCGGGCGAGTCAAAAACATTCAGTACTTC. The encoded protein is CASGRVKNIQYF.

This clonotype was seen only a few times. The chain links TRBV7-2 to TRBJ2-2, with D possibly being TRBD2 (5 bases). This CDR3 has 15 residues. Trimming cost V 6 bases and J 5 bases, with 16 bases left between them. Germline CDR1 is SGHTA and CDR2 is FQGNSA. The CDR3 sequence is CASRRRVRNTGELFF. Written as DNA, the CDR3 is TGTGCCAGCAGGCGGCGGGTGCGGAATACCGGGGAGCTGTTTTTT.

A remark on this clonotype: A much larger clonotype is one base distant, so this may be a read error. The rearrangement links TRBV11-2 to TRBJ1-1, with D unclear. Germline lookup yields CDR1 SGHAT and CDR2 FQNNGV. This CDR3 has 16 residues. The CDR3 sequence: CAGSLDVGDLNTEAFF. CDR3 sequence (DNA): TGTGCCGGCAGCTTAGATGTCGGGGATCTGAACACTGAAGCTTTCTTT.

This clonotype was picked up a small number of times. The CDR3 here is CASSGRLAGTFTDTQYF. The CDR3 bases are TGTGCCAGCAGTGGGAGACTAGCGGGGACCTTCACAGATACGCAGTATTTT. The genes are TRBV6-1 and TRBJ2-3; 11 bases align to TRBD2. J lost 2 bases, V lost 4 bases, and 8 bases had no gene match. This CDR3 has 17 amino acids. CDR1 is MNHNS, CDR2 SASEGT, per germline.

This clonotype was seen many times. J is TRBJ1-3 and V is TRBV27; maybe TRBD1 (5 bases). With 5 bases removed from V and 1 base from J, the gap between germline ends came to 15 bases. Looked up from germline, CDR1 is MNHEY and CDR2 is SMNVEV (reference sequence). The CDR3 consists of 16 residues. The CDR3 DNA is TGTGCCAGCAGTCCCGGGGCATTCGCGTCTGGAAACACCATATATTTT. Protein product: CASSPGAFASGNTIYF.

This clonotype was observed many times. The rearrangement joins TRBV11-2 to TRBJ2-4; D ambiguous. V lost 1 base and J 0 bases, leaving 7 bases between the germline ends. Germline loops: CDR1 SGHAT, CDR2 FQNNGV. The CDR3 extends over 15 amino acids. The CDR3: CASSLGLIAKNIQYF. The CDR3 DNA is TGTGCCAGCAGCTTAGGACTGATAGCCAAAAACATTCAGTACTTC.

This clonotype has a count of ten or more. CDR3 loop: CAGREGAYQETQYF. CDR3 coding DNA: TGTGCCGGTCGGGAGGGGGCGTACCAAGAGACCCAGTACTTC. The V gene is TRBV6-2 or TRBV6-3, the J gene TRBJ2-5, with D perhaps matching TRBD2 (8 bases). Trimming cost V 11 bases and J 0 bases, with 16 bases left between them. Germline V gene data show CDR1 as MNHEY and CDR2 as SVGEGT. The CDR3 contains 14 residues.

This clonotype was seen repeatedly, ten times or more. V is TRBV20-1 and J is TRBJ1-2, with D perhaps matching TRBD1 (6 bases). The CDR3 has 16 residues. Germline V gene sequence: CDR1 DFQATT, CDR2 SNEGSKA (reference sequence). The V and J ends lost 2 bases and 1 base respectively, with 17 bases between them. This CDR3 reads CSARSRSRGSNYGYTF. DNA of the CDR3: TGCAGTGCTAGAAGCAGGAGCAGGGGTAGTAACTATGGCTACACCTTC.

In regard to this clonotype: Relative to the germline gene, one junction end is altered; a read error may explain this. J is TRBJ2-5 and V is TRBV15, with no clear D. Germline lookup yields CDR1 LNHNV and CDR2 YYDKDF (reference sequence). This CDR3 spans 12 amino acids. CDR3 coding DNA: TGTGCCACCAGCAGACACCAAGATACCCAGTACTTC. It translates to CATSRHQDTQYF.

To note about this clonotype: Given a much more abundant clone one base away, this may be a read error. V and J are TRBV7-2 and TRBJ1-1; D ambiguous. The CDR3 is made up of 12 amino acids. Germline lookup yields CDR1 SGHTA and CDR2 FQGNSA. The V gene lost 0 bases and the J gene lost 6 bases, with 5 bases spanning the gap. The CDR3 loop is CASSLAYSEAFF. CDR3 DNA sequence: TGTGCCAGCAGCTTAGCTTATTCTGAAGCTTTCTTT.

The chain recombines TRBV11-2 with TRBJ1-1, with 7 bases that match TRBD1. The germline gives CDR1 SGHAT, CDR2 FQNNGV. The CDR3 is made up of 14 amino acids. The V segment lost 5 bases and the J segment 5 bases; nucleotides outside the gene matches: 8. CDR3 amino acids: CASSDRQGRTEAFF. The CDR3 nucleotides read TGTGCCAGCAGCGACCGACAGGGCCGGACTGAAGCTTTCTTT.

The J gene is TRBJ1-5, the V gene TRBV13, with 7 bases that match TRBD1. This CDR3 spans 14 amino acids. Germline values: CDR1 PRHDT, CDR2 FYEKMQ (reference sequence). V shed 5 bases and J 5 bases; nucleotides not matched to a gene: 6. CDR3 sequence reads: CASSRRQGDQPQHF. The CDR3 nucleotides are TGTGCCAGCAGCCGGCGACAGGGAGATCAGCCCCAGCATTTT.